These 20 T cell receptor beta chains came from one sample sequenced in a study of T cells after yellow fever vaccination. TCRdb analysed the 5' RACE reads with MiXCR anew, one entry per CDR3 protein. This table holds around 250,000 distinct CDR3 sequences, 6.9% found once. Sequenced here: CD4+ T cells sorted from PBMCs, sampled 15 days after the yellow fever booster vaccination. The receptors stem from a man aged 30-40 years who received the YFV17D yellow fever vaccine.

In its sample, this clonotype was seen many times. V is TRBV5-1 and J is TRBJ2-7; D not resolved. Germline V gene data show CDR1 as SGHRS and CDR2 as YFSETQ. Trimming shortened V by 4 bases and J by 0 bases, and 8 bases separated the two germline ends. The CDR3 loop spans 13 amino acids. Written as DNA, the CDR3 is TGCGCCAGCAGCGGAGACAACTCCTACGAGCAGTACTTC. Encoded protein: CASSGDNSYEQYF.

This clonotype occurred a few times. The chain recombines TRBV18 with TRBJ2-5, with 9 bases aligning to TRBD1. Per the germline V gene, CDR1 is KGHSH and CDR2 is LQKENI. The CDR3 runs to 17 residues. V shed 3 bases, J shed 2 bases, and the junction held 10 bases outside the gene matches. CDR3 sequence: CASSPLAGQGAQETQYF. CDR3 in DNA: TGTGCCAGCTCACCCCTCGCGGGACAGGGTGCGCAAGAGACCCAGTACTTC.

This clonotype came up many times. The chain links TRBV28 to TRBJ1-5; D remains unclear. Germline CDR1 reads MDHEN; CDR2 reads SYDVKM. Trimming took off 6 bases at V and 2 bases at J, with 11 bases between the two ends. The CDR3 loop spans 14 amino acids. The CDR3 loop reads CASSSGLGNQPQHF. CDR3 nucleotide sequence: TGTGCCAGCAGCTCGGGGTTGGGCAATCAGCCCCAGCATTTT.

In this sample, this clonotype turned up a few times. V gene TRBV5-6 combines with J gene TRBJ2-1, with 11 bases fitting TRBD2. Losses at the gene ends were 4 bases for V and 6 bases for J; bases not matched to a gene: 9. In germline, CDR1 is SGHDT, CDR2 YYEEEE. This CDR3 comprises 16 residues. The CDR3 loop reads CASSKPGLAASNEQFF. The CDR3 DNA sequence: TGTGCCAGCAGCAAACCGGGACTAGCGGCATCCAATGAGCAGTTCTTC. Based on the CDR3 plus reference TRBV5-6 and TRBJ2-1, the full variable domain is DAGVTQSPTHLIKTRGQQVTLRCSPKSGHDTVSWYQQALGQGPQFIFQYYEEEERQRGNFPDRFSGHQFPNYSSELNVNALLLGDSALYLCASSKPGLAASNEQFFGPGTRLTVL.

The CDR3 nucleotides read TGTGCCAGTAGTATGAAGGGACTAGCGGGAGACGAGCAGTACTTC. It translates to CASSMKGLAGDEQYF. The V gene is TRBV19, the J gene TRBJ2-7; 14 nucleotides align to TRBD2. In germline, CDR1 is LNHDA, CDR2 SQIVND (reference sequence). V was pared by 3 bases and J by 5 bases, with 3 bases of the junction left unmatched. The CDR3 totals 15 residues.

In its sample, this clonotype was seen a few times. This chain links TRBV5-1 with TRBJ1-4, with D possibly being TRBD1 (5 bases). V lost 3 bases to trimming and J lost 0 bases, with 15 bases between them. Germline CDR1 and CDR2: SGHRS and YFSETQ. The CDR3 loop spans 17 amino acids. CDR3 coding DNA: TGCGCCAGCAGCTCTGCGGGTCGGGGGACAACTAATGAAAAACTGTTTTTT. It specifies CASSSAGRGTTNEKLFF.

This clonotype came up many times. CDR3 sequence reads: CASTDGIVGTQYF. The DNA of the CDR3 is TGTGCCAGCACGGACGGGATAGTGGGTACGCAGTATTTT. V and J are TRBV12-3 or TRBV12-4 and TRBJ2-3, with D perhaps matching TRBD2 (5 bases). The CDR3 is made up of 13 amino acids. Deletions cut 7 bases from V and 8 bases from J, with 16 bases between.

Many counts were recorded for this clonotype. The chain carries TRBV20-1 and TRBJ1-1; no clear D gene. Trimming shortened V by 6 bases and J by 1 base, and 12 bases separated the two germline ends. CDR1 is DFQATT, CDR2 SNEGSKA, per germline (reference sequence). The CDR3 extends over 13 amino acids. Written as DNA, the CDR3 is TGCAGTGCAGCGGTAGGAGGGAACACTGAAGCTTTCTTT. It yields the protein CSAAVGGNTEAFF.

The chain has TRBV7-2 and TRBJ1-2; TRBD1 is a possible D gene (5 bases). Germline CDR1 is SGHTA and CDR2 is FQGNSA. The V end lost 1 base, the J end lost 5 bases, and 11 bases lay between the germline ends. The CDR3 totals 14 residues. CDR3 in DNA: TGTGCCAGCAGCTTAGGGGGACTAGGGTATGGCTACACCTTC. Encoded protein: CASSLGGLGYGYTF.

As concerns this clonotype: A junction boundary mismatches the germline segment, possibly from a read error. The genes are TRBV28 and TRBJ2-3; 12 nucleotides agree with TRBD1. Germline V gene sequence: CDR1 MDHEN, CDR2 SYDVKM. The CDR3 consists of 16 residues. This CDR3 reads CASSLTGTGGADTQYF. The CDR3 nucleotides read TGTGCCAGCAGTTTAACCGGGACAGGGGGCGCAGATACGCAGTACTTT. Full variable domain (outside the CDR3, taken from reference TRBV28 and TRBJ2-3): DVKVTQSSRYLVKRTGEKVFLECVQDMDHENMFWYRQDPGLGLRLIYFSYDVKMKEKGDIPEGYSVSREKKERFSLILESASTNQTSMYLCASSLTGTGGADTQYFGPGTRLTVL.

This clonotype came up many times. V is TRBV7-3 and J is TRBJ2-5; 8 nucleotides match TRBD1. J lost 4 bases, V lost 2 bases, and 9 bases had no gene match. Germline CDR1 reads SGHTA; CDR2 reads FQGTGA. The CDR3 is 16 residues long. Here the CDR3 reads CASSLVGGTGAETQYF. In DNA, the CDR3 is TGTGCCAGCAGCTTAGTCGGCGGGACAGGTGCAGAGACCCAGTACTTC.

The CDR3 DNA sequence: TGCAGTGCGCCGTCAACAACTGCACGGGAGACCCAGTACTTC. It encodes CSAPSTTARETQYF. V gene TRBV20-1 combines with J gene TRBJ2-5; no clear D gene. CDR1 is DFQATT, CDR2 SNEGSKA, per germline (reference sequence). V gave up 6 bases and J gave up 5 bases, with 19 bases separating them. This CDR3 is 14 amino acids long.

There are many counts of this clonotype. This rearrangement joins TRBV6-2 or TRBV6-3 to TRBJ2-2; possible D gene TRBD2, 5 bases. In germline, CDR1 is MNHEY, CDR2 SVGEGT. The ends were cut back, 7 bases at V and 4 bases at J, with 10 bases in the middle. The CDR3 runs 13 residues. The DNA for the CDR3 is TGTGCCAGCAACGGACTCCTCACCGGGGAGCTGTTTTTT. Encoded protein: CASNGLLTGELFF.

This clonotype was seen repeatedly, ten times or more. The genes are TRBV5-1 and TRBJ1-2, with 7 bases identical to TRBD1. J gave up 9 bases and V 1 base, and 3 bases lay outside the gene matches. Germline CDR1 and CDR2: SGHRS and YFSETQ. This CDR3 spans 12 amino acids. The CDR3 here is CASSLTGESYTF. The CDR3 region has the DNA TGCGCCAGCAGCTTGACAGGGGAAAGCTACACCTTC.

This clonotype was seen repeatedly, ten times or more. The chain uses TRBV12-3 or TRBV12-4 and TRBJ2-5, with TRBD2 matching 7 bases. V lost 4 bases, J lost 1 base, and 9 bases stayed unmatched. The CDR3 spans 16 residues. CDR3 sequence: CASSSPGAGLQETQYF. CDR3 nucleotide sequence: TGTGCCAGCAGTTCCCCCGGAGCGGGGCTCCAAGAGACCCAGTACTTC.

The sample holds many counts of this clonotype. The CDR3 spells CAILVTSGSNEQFF. CDR3 sequence (DNA): TGTGCCATCTTGGTCACTAGCGGAAGCAATGAGCAGTTCTTC. The rearrangement links TRBV12-3 or TRBV12-4 to TRBJ2-1, with 8 bases that match TRBD2. The CDR3 contains 14 residues. The V segment lost 10 bases and the J segment 6 bases; nucleotides outside the gene matches: 11.

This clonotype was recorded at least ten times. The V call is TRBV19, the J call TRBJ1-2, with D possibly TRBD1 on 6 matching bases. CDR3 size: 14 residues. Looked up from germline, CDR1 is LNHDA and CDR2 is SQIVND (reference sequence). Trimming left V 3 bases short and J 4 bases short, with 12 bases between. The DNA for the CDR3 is TGTGCCAGTAGTATCGCGGGGGGCGGCTATGGCTACACCTTC. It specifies CASSIAGGGYGYTF.

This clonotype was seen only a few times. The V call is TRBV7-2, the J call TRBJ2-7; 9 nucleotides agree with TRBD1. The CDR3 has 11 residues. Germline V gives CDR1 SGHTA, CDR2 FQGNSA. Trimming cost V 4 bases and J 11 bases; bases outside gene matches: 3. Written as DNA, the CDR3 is TGTGCCAGCAGCTCCCGGGACAGGGAGTACTTC. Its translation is CASSSRDREYF.

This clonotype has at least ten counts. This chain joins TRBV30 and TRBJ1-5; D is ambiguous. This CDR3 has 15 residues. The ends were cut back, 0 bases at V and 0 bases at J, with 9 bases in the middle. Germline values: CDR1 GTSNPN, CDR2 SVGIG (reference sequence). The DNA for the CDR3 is TGTGCCTGGAGTGTAAAACACCTTAGCAATCAGCCCCAGCATTTT. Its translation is CAWSVKHLSNQPQHF.

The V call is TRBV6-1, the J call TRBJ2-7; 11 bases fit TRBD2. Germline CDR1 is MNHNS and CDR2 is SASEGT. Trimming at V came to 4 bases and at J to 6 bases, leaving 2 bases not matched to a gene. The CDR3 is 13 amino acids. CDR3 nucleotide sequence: TGTGCCAGCAGTGTTAGCGGGAGGGCCGAGCAGTACTTC. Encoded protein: CASSVSGRAEQYF.